This record covers a single T cell receptor (beta chain). What it binds is unknown. Since a much larger clone is just one base distant, this may be a read error. The data were obtained in a study of regulatory T cells in long-lasting Graves disease. Whole-study results and caveats: Blood alone, not thyroid tissue, was studied. Among persistent patients, a larger number of public clonotypes were shared (about 3,000) than among newly diagnosed patients (roughly 910). TRBV28, TRBJ1-2 and TRBJ2-5 were segments that persistent disease favored.

The CDR3 is 12 residues long. V was trimmed by 7 bases and J by 8 bases, leaving 15 bases between them. Sample time point: newly diagnosed GD, antithyroid drugs for less than 3 months. RNA extracted from PBMCs served as the sequencing template. For TCR beta, libraries came from iRepertoire HTBI primers and Arm-PCR of CDR3 regions. MiXCR, applied by TCRdb to the multiplex PCR reads, yields one record per CDR3 protein. The sample lists 350,000 to 450,000 distinct CDR3 sequences; 14% to 15% were seen once. These data were also filed under a second study, of T cells in Graves' hyperthyroidism and ophthalmopathy. That report adds: Stable disease denoted Graves' hyperthyroidism without ophthalmopathy progression within 18 months.

The sequence was collected from a woman between 40 and 50 years old with Graves disease. The sequencing used peripheral blood mononuclear cells (PBMCs), collected at new diagnosis, from a patient treated with antithyroid drugs. The chain is built from TRBV12-3 or TRBV12-4 and TRBJ2-7; possibly TRBD1 or TRBD2 for D (5 bases each). CDR3 coding DNA: TGTGCCAGCACTCTGGGGGAGTACAAGCAGTACTTC. Translated, it gives CASTLGEYKQYF.